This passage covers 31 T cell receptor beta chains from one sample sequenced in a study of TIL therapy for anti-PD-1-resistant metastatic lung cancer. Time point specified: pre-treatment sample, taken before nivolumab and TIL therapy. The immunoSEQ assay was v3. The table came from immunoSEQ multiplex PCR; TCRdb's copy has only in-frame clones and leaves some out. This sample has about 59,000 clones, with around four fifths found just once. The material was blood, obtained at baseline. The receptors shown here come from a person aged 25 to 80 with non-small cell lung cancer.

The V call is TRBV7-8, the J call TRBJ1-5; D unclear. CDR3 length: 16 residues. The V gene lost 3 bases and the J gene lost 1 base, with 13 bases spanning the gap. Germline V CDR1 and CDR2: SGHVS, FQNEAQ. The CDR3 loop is CASSFGPNLSNQPQHF. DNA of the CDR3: TGTGCCAGCAGCTTTGGACCCAACTTGAGCAATCAGCCCCAGCATTTT.

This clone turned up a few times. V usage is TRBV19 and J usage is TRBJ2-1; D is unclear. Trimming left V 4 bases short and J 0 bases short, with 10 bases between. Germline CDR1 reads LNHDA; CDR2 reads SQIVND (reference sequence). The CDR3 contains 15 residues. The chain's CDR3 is CASSNILGSYNEQFF. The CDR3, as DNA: TGTGCCAGTAGTAATATTCTTGGCTCCTACAATGAGCAGTTCTTC.

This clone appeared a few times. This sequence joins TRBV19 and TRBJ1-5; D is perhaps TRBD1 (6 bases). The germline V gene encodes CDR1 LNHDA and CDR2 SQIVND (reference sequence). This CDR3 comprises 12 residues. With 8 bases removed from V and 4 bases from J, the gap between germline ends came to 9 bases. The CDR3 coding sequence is TGTGCCAGTCGTCAGGGGAATCAGCCCCAGCATTTT. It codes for CASRQGNQPQHF. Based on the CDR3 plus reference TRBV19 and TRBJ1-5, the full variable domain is DGGITQSPKYLFRKEGQNVTLSCEQNLNHDAMYWYRQDPGQGLRLIYYSQIVNDFQKGDIAEGYSVSREKKESFPLTVTSAQKNPTAFYLCASRQGNQPQHFGDGTRLSIL.

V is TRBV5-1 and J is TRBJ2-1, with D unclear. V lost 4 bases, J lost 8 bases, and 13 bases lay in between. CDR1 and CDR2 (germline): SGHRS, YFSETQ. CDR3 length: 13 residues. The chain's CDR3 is CASSAHSGHEQFF. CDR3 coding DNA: TGCGCCAGCAGCGCCCACTCCGGGCATGAGCAGTTCTTC.

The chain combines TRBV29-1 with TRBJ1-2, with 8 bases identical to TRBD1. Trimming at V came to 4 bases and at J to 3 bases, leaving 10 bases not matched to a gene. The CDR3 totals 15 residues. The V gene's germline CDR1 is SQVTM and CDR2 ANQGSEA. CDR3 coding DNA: TGCAGCGTTGGATCCCTCGGACAGGGCGACTATGGCTACACCTTC. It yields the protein CSVGSLGQGDYGYTF. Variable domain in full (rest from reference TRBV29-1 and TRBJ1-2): SAVISQKPSRDICQRGTSLTIQCQVDSQVTMMFWYRQQPGQSLTLIATANQGSEATYESGFVIDKFPISRPNLTFSTLTVSNMSPEDSSIYLCSVGSLGQGDYGYTFGSGTRLTVV.

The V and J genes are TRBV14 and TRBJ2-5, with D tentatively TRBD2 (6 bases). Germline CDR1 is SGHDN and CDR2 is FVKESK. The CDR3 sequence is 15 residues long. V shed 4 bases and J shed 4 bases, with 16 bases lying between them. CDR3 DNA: TGTGCCAGCAGCCCTAGCGTCCAAGTGGGAGAGACCCAGTACTTC. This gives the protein CASSPSVQVGETQYF.

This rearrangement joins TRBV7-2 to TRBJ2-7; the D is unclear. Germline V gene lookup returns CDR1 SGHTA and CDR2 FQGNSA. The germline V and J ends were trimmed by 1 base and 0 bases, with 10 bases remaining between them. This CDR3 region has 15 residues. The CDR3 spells CASSLGLGSSYEQYF. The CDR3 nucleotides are TGTGCCAGCAGCTTAGGTTTGGGCAGCTCCTACGAGCAGTACTTC.

CDR3 DNA sequence: TGTGCCAGCTCACCATCGGGACTGGGCGGGAGAAGCGAGCAGTACTTC. Translation gives CASSPSGLGGRSEQYF. The chain couples TRBV18 to TRBJ2-7, with 7 positions matching TRBD2. The CDR3 covers 16 residues. CDR1 and CDR2 (germline): KGHSH, LQKENI. After removal of 2 bases from V and 6 bases from J, the junction contained 13 bases not matched to a gene.

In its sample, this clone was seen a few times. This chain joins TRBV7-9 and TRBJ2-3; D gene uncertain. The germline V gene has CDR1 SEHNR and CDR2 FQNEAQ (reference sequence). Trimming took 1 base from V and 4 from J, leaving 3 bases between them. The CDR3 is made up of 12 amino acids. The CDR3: CASSLVSDTQYF. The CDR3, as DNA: TGTGCCAGCAGCTTAGTCTCAGATACGCAGTATTTT.

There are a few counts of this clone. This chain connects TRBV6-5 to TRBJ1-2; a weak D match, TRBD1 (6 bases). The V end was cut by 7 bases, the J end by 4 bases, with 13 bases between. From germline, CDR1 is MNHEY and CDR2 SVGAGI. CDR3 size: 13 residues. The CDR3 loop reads CASTRRGVYGYTF. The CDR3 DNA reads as TGTGCCAGCACCAGAAGGGGGGTCTATGGCTACACCTTC.

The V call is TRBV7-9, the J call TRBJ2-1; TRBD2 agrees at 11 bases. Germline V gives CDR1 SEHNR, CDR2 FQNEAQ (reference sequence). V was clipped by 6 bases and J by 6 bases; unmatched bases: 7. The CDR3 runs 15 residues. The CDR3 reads CASSHIAGGINEQFF. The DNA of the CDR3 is TGTGCCAGCAGTCATATAGCGGGAGGGATCAATGAGCAGTTCTTC.

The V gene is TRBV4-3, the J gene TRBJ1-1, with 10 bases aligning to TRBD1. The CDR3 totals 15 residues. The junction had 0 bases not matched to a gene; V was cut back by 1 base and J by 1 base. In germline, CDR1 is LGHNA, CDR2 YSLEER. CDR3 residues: CASSQGTGGNTEAFF. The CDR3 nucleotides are TGCGCCAGCAGCCAAGGGACAGGGGGGAACACTGAAGCTTTCTTT.

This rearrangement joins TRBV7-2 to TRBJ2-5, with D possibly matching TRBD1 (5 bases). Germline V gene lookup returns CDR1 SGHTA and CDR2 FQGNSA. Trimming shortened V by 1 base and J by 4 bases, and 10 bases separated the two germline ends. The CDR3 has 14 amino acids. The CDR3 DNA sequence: TGTGCCAGCAGCTTAGAGGCAGGGCGAGAGACCCAGTACTTC. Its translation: CASSLEAGRETQYF.

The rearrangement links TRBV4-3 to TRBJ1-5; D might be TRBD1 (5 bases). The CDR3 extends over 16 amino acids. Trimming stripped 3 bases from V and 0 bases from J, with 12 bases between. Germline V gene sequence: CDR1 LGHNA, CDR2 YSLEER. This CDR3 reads CASSQRLGPSNQPQHF. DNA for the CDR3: TGCGCCAGCAGCCAGAGGTTGGGACCTAGCAATCAGCCCCAGCATTTT.

The chain's CDR3 is CASSESGNTGELFF. In DNA, the CDR3 is TGCGCCAGCAGTGAGTCCGGAAACACCGGGGAGCTGTTTTTT. The V gene is TRBV10-1, the J gene TRBJ2-2; D call uncertain. Germline V lookup: CDR1 WNHNN, CDR2 SYGVQD (reference sequence). V gave up 0 bases and J gave up 2 bases, with 4 bases separating them. The length of the CDR3 is 14 residues.

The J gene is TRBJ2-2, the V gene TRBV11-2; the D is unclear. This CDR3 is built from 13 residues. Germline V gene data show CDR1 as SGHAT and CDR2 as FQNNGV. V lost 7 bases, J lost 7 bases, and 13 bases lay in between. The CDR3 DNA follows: TGTGCCAGCACCTCGGATGAGCACGGGGAGCTGTTTTTT. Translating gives CASTSDEHGELFF.

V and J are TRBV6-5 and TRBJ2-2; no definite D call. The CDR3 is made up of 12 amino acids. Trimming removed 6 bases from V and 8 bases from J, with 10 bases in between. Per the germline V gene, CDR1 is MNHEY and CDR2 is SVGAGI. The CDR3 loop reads CASRTPAGELFF. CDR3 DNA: TGTGCCAGCAGAACCCCCGCAGGGGAGCTGTTTTTT.

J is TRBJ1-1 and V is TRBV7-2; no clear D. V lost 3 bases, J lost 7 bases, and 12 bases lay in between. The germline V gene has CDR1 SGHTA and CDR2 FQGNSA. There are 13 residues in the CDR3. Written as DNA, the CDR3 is TGTGCCAGCAGCTTGCAGCTGGCACTTGAAGCTTTCTTT. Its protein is CASSLQLALEAFF. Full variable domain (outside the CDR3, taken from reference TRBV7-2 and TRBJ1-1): GAGVSQSPSNKVTEKGKDVELRCDPISGHTALYWYRQSLGQGLEFLIYFQGNSAPDKSGLPSDRFSAERTGGSVSTLTIQRTQQEDSAVYLCASSLQLALEAFFGQGTRLTVV.

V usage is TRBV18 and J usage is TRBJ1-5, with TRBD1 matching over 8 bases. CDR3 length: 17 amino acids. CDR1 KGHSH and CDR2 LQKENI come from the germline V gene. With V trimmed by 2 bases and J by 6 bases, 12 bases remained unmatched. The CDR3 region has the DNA TGTGCCAGCTCACCATTTACCCCGGACAGGGTTAGTCAGCCCCAGCATTTT. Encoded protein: CASSPFTPDRVSQPQHF.

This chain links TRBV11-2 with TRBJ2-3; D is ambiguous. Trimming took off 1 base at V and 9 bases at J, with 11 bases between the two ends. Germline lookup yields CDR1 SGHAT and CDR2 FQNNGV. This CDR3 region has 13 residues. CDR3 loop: CASSLGLMGTQYF. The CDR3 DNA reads TGTGCCAGCAGCTTAGGTCTCATGGGGACGCAGTATTTT.

DNA for the CDR3: TGTGCCAGCAGCGCGTTACAGGGTGTCACTGAAGCTTTCTTT. The encoded protein is CASSALQGVTEAFF. The J gene is TRBJ1-1, the V gene TRBV9; weak D call: TRBD1 (6 bases). With 3 bases removed from V and 4 bases from J, the gap between germline ends came to 13 bases. This CDR3 has 14 amino acids. Per germline, CDR1 SGDLS and CDR2 YYNGEE.

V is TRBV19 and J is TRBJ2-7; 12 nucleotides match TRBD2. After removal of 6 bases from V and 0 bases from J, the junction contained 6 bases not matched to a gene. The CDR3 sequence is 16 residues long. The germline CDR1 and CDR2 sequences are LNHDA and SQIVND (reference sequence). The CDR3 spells CASSRLAGDVSYEQYF. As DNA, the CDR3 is TGTGCCAGTAGCAGACTAGCGGGAGACGTCTCCTACGAGCAGTACTTC.

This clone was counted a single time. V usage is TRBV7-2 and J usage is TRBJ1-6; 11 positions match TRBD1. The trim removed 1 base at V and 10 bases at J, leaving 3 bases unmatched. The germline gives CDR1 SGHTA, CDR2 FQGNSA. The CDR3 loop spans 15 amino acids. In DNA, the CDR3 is TGTGCCAGCAGCTTAGTGGACAGGGGGCAGTCACCCCTCCACTTT. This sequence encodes CASSLVDRGQSPLHF.

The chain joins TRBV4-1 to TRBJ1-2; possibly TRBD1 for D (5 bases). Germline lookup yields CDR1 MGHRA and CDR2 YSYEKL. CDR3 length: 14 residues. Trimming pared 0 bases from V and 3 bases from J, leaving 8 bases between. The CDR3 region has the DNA TGCGCCAGCAGCCAAGATGGCAGGGACTATGGCTACACCTTC. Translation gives CASSQDGRDYGYTF.

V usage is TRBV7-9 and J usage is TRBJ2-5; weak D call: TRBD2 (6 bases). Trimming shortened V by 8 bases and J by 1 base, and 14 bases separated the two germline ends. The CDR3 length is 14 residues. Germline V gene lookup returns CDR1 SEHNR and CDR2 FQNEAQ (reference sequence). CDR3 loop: CASRAGRLQETQYF. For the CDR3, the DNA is TGTGCCAGCCGGGCGGGACGCCTCCAAGAGACCCAGTACTTC.

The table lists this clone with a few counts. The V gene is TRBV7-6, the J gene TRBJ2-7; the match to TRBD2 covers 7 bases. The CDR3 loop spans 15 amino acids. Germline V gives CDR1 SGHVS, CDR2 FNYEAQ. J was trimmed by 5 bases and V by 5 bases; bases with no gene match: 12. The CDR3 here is CASSPFGTTGDEQYF. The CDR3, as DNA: TGTGCCAGCAGCCCATTTGGGACTACGGGGGACGAGCAGTACTTC.

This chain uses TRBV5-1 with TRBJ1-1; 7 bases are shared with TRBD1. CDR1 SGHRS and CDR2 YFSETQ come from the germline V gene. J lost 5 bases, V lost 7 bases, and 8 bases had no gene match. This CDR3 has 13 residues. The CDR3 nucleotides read TGCGCCAGCCAGGGGGAGGCACGGACTGAAGCTTTCTTT. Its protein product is CASQGEARTEAFF.

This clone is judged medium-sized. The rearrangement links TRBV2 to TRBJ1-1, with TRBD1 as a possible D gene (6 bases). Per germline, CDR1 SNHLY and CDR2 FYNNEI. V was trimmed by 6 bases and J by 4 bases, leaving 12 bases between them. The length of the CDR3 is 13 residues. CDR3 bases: TGTGCCAGCAGCGCGGGGACATCCACTGAAGCTTTCTTT. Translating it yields CASSAGTSTEAFF.

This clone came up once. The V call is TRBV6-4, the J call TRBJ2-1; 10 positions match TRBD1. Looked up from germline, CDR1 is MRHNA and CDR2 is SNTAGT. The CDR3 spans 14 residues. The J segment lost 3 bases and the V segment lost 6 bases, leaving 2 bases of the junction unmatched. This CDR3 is CASSRDRGYNEQFF. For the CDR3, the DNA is TGTGCCAGCAGCAGGGACAGGGGCTACAATGAGCAGTTCTTC.

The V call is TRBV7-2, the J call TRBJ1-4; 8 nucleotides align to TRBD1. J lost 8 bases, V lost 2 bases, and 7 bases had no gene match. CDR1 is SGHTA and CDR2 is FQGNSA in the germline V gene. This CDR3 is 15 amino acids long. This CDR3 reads CASSLWGQEGEKLFF. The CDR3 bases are TGTGCCAGCAGCTTATGGGGACAGGAAGGCGAAAAACTGTTTTTT.

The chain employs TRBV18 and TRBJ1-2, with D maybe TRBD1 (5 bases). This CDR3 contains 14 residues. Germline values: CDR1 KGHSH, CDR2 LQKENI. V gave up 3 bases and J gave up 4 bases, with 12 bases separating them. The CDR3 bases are TGTGCCAGCTCACCGTCCGGGACTCCCTATGGCTACACCTTC. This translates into CASSPSGTPYGYTF.